This T cell receptor beta chain was profiled in a study of blood T cells in healthy people across ages. Through a sample-barcoded 5' primer and a J-beta primer mix, a second PCR was run for roughly 7 to 12 cycles. MiXCR, applied by TCRdb to the 5' RACE reads, yields one record per CDR3 protein. Among 750,000 to 950,000 distinct CDR3 sequences listed, roughly 29% were seen once. In the case of this clonotype: At one of its ends the junction is not consistent with the germline gene, which may arise from a read error.

Per the germline V gene, CDR1 is MDHEN and CDR2 is SYDVKM. The CDR3 runs to 16 residues. This sample also belongs to another study, concerning T cells of mothers and their children. In that study: In cDNA synthesis, all of the extracted RNA was used at 1.5 ug per 15 ul.

The receptor's source is a woman in her forties in good health. The sequencing input was blood. The chain combines TRBV28 with TRBJ1-2; TRBD1 might be the D (5 bases). The DNA of the CDR3 is TGCGCCAGCAGTTCGACCGGGGGGGGTGGTGACTATGGCTACACCTTC. Its translation: CASSSTGGGGDYGYTF.